A selection of T cell receptor beta chains follows, all from one sample in a study of graft-versus-host responses after intestinal transplantation. The protocol was immunoSEQ multiplex PCR, while the TCRdb copy is restricted to in-frame clones and leaves out a portion. In the table there are around 38,000 clones, roughly 87% of which are singletons. The source was PBMCs, collected about 38 months after transplant. These TCRs come from a human patient who received an intestinal transplant, so some T cells may come from the graft donor. CDR3s include the opening cysteine and the closing phenylalanine or tryptophan. A D gene is named only where the DNA matches it firmly. Clone size is shown for a subset of rows, as once, few, many or a class of expanded clone.

J gene,V gene,D gene,clone size,CDR3 protein,CDR3 DNA
TRBJ2-3,TRBV29-1,NA,NA,CSVEGQGLARYF,TGCAGCGTTGAAGGCCAGGGCCTGGCGCGGTATTTT
TRBJ2-7,TRBV7-6,NA,NA,CASSPAWGAYEQYF,TGTGCCAGCAGCCCAGCGTGGGGAGCCTACGAGCAGTACTTC
TRBJ2-1,TRBV10-3,TRBD1,NA,CAISRDREAEQLF,TGTGCCATCAGCCGCGACAGGGAAGCTGAGCAGCTCTTC
TRBJ2-7,TRBV28,NA,NA,CASSYQGKQYF,TGTGCCAGCAGTTACCAAGGGAAGCAGTACTTC
TRBJ1-6,TRBV28,NA,NA,CASSFGGRASPLHF,TGTGCCAGCAGTTTCGGGGGCAGAGCTTCACCCCTCCACTTT
TRBJ1-2,TRBV9,NA,NA,CASSPRWSGVGGYTF,TGTGCCAGCAGCCCCCGTTGGTCCGGGGTCGGCGGCTACACCTTC
TRBJ1-1,TRBV7-2,TRBD1,NA,CASSPRGGRYTEAFF,TGTGCCAGCAGCCCCAGGGGGGGAAGGTACACTGAAGCTTTCTTT
TRBJ2-7,TRBV11-2,TRBD2,NA,CASSPPGLAGEQYF,TGTGCCAGCAGCCCCCCGGGACTAGCAGGGGAGCAGTACTTC
TRBJ1-1,TRBV6-5,NA,NA,CASSYSDENTEAFF,TGTGCCAGCAGTTACTCGGACGAGAACACTGAAGCTTTCTTT
TRBJ1-1,TRBV5-5,NA,NA,CASSLLAAPRVLSEAFF,TGTGCCAGCAGCTTGTTGGCCGCTCCCCGTGTCCTATCCGAAGCTTTCTTT
TRBJ2-3,TRBV10-3,TRBD1,NA,CAISFGTGSTDTQYF,TGTGCCATCAGTTTCGGGACAGGGAGCACAGATACGCAGTATTTT
TRBJ2-2,TRBV28,NA,few,CASRSFTGELFF,TGTGCCAGCAGGAGCTTCACCGGGGAGCTGTTTTTT
TRBJ1-4,TRBV19,NA,NA,CASSIVASNEKLFF,TGTGCCAGTAGTATTGTGGCCTCAAATGAAAAACTGTTTTTT
TRBJ1-2,TRBV28,TRBD1,NA,CASRLPGGGCTF,TGTGCCAGCAGACTACCAGGGGGCGGGTGCACCTTC
TRBJ1-1,TRBV14,NA,few,CASSQVGDTEAFF,TGTGCCAGCAGCCAAGTCGGGGACACCGAAGCTTTCTTT
TRBJ2-5,TRBV6-5,NA,NA,CASSYSKGWETQYF,TGTGCCAGCAGTTACTCGAAGGGGTGGGAGACCCAGTACTTC
TRBJ2-1,TRBV6-4,NA,NA,CASRRRLNNEQFF,TGTGCCAGCAGGAGACGTCTTAACAATGAGCAGTTCTTC
TRBJ2-7,TRBV6-1,TRBD1,NA,CASSQDRKQYF,TGTGCCAGCAGTCAGGACAGGAAGCAGTACTTC
TRBJ2-1,TRBV15,NA,NA,CATSRGTDYNEQFF,TGTGCCACCAGCAGAGGGACGGACTACAATGAGCAGTTCTTC
TRBJ2-1,TRBV4-2,TRBD2,NA,CASSQGGTNNEQFF,TGTGCCAGCAGCCAAGGGGGGACTAACAATGAGCAGTTCTTC
TRBJ2-4,TRBV18,TRBD2,NA,CASSLAGTSGAKNIQYF,TGTGCCAGCTCACTCGCCGGGACTAGCGGGGCCAAAAACATTCAGTACTTC
TRBJ2-7,TRBV7-8,NA,once,CASSLVLSEQYF,TGTGCCAGCAGCTTAGTACTCAGCGAGCAGTACTTC
TRBJ2-6,TRBV6-4,NA,NA,CASSGNSSGANVLTF,TGTGCCAGCAGTGGAAACAGTTCTGGGGCCAACGTCCTGACTTTC
TRBJ1-2,TRBV9,NA,NA,CASSVDGSLGGYTF,TGTGCCAGCAGCGTAGATGGCAGTTTGGGGGGCTACACCTTC
TRBJ2-2,TRBV2,NA,NA,CASSPGDTNTGELFF,TGTGCCAGCAGTCCCGGGGATACGAACACCGGGGAGCTGTTTTTT
TRBJ2-3,TRBV23-1,NA,few,CASGLKRTNSTDTQYF,TGCGCCAGCGGGCTGAAAAGGACAAATAGCACAGATACGCAGTATTTT
TRBJ1-5,TRBV28,NA,NA,CASSLSGQPQHF,TGTGCCAGCAGTTTATCAGGGCAGCCCCAGCATTTT
TRBJ1-2,TRBV5-1,TRBD1,NA,CASSSQGTRTNYGYTF,TGCGCCAGCAGCTCACAGGGGACCCGGACTAACTATGGCTACACCTTC
TRBJ1-6,TRBV27,NA,NA,CASSFSYNSPLHF,TGTGCCAGCAGTTTCTCCTATAATTCACCCCTCCACTTT
TRBJ1-2,TRBV21-1,NA,few,CASSKVKRGPSLPYGYTF,TGTGCCAGCAGCAAAGTCAAAAGGGGGCCCAGTTTACCCTACGGCTACACCTTC
TRBJ1-3,TRBV6-1,NA,NA,CASSEGGNFLGDTIYF,TGTGCCAGCAGTGAAGGTGGGAACTTCTTGGGGGACACCATATATTTT
TRBJ2-2,TRBV5-3,NA,NA,CARSLVPGAVAGELFF,TGTGCCAGAAGCTTGGTTCCGGGGGCGGTGGCCGGGGAGCTGTTTTTT
TRBJ2-7,TRBV5-4,NA,NA,CASSLGKSSYEQYF,TGTGCCAGCAGCCTAGGGAAAAGCTCCTACGAGCAGTACTTC
TRBJ1-6,TRBV2,NA,NA,CASSLGQYNSPLHF,TGTGCCAGCAGTCTAGGACAGTATAATTCACCCCTCCACTTT
TRBJ2-5,TRBV10-2,NA,NA,CASSEYPRAEETQYF,TGCGCCAGCAGCGAGTATCCCCGGGCTGAAGAGACCCAGTACTTC
TRBJ2-6,TRBV11-1,NA,NA,CASSLAGSSGANVLTF,TGTGCCAGCAGCTTAGCCGGGAGCTCTGGGGCCAACGTCCTGACTTTC
TRBJ2-1,TRBV6-6,NA,NA,CASSHSQGSYNEQFF,TGTGCCAGCAGTCACTCACAGGGTTCCTACAATGAGCAGTTCTTC
TRBJ2-1,TRBV19,TRBD2,NA,CASSTLAGSYNEQFF,TGTGCCAGTAGTACTCTAGCGGGGTCCTACAATGAGCAGTTCTTC
TRBJ2-7,TRBV4-2,NA,few,CASSLRLAGVEEQYF,TGTGCCAGCAGCCTCAGACTAGCAGGGGTTGAGGAGCAGTACTTC